Described below is a single TCR beta chain sequence and its context. The data are from a study of monozygotic twins with inflammatory bowel disease. Each CDR3 protein gets one entry in TCRdb, which reprocessed the 5' RACE reads and gives no DNA. Its table lists approximately 400,000 distinct CDR3 sequences. Per the germline V gene, CDR1 is DFQATT and CDR2 is SNEGSKA (reference sequence). CDR3 length: 18 residues. Sequenced sample: blood. This TCR came from a human donor with ulcerative colitis or Crohn's disease, or a healthy co-twin of an affected twin (not recorded which). This rearrangement joins TRBV20-1 to TRBJ2-4; without DNA, the TCRdb call of TRBD2 cannot be checked. CDR3 residues: CSAAGGSGGARSKNIQYF.